Each of the 25 T cell receptor beta chains below was sequenced from the same sample in a study of T cells in Graves' hyperthyroidism and ophthalmopathy. TCR beta CDR3 sequences were amplified from RNA transcripts. The primer set for the first-round RT-PCR of the TCR CDR3 was HTBI. TCRdb processed the multiplex PCR reads anew with MiXCR; each CDR3 protein has one entry. The table lists a few hundred thousand distinct CDR3 sequences, roughly 15% of them singletons, with 20% in the top ten. Sequenced material: blood. The receptors here all came from a woman under 40 with Graves' ophthalmopathy.

There are a few counts of this clonotype. This rearrangement joins TRBV5-8 to TRBJ2-1; 7 bases line up with TRBD1. This CDR3 comprises 15 residues. The V gene's germline CDR1 is SGHTS and CDR2 YDEGEE. The V gene end was trimmed by 4 bases and the J gene end by 6 bases; junction bases not matched to a gene: 10. In DNA, the CDR3 is TGTGCCAGCAGCCAGGACAGGCCGACAACCAATGAGCAGTTCTTC. Protein product: CASSQDRPTTNEQFF.

The rearrangement joins TRBV29-1 to TRBJ1-4; D perhaps matches TRBD1 (6 bases). The CDR3 totals 13 residues. CDR1 is SQVTM, CDR2 ANQGSEA, per germline. Trimming left V 7 bases short and J 4 bases short, with 13 bases between. CDR3 in amino acids: CSAQTGSNEKLFF. The CDR3 DNA sequence: TGCAGCGCACAGACAGGAAGTAATGAAAAACTGTTTTTT.

This clonotype has a count of ten or more. The chain links TRBV28 to TRBJ1-1, with D hard to call. The germline V and J ends were trimmed by 6 bases and 3 bases, with 14 bases remaining between them. Germline V gene sequence: CDR1 MDHEN, CDR2 SYDVKM. The CDR3 is made up of 14 amino acids. CDR3 in amino acids: CASSEPTAYTEAFF. The CDR3 DNA reads TGTGCCAGCAGCGAACCGACGGCTTACACTGAAGCTTTCTTT.

This clonotype appeared a few times. The chain recombines TRBV18 with TRBJ2-1; D possibly corresponds to TRBD1 (5 bases). The ends were cut back, 4 bases at V and 9 bases at J, with 13 bases in the middle. The CDR3 has 13 amino acids. Germline V gene data show CDR1 as KGHSH and CDR2 as LQKENI. CDR3 sequence (DNA): TGTGCCAGCTCACTAAAACAGGTCGGTGAGCAGTTCTTC. This translates into CASSLKQVGEQFF.

This chain links TRBV10-3 with TRBJ1-2; TRBD1 aligns across 7 bases. Germline assignment: CDR1 ENHRY and CDR2 SYGVKD. The CDR3 runs 13 residues. The V segment lost 6 bases and the J segment 6 bases; nucleotides outside the gene matches: 7. In DNA form, the CDR3 reads TGTGCCATCAGCGACAGGGACCAAGATGGCTACACCTTC. This gives the protein CAISDRDQDGYTF.

This clonotype came up many times. This chain joins TRBV28 and TRBJ1-6; no reliable D call. Trimming removed 3 bases at V and 9 bases at J, with 6 bases between. The CDR3 consists of 12 residues. Germline values: CDR1 MDHEN, CDR2 SYDVKM. CDR3 in amino acids: CASSLLVSPLHF. The CDR3 DNA sequence: TGTGCCAGCAGTTTGTTGGTTTCACCCCTCCACTTT.

This clonotype was seen at least ten times. The CDR3 loop reads CASSLYSGTKSISPLHF. CDR3 bases: TGTGCCAGCAGTCTCTACTCCGGGACTAAGTCTATTTCACCCCTCCACTTT. The gene calls are TRBV6-1 and TRBJ1-6; the D gene is possibly TRBD1 (5 bases). V lost 5 bases, J lost 9 bases, and 23 bases lay in between. Germline CDR1 and CDR2: MNHNS and SASEGT. The CDR3 runs to 17 residues.

J is TRBJ1-5 and V is TRBV19; D gene unclear. V was pared by 8 bases and J by 7 bases, with 18 bases between. The CDR3 spans 14 residues. Germline assignment: CDR1 LNHDA and CDR2 SQIVND (reference sequence). CDR3 amino acids: CASSQGSEGQPQHF. Here the CDR3 DNA reads TGTGCCAGTTCACAAGGGTCCGAGGGCCAGCCCCAGCATTTT.

There are many counts of this clonotype. The gene calls are TRBV11-2 and TRBJ2-1; D may match TRBD1 or TRBD2 (5 bases each). V lost 5 bases, J lost 3 bases, and 17 bases lay in between. CDR3 size: 16 residues. Germline V gives CDR1 SGHAT, CDR2 FQNNGV. For the CDR3, the DNA is TGTGCCAGCAGCCGACACGCTCGAGGGGTCTACAATGAGCAGTTCTTC. This encodes CASSRHARGVYNEQFF.

This clonotype was seen ten or more times. The V gene is TRBV12-5, the J gene TRBJ1-6, with 8 positions matching TRBD1. Germline assignment: CDR1 LGHNT and CDR2 FRNRAP. This CDR3 contains 21 residues. The junction had 19 bases not matched to a gene; V was cut back by 1 base and J by 5 bases. The CDR3 reads CASGLAVGPLIWDRNNSPLHF. In DNA, the CDR3 is TGTGCTAGTGGTTTGGCCGTAGGTCCCCTGATATGGGACAGGAATAATTCACCCCTCCACTTT.

The sample holds many counts of this clonotype. This rearrangement joins TRBV28 to TRBJ2-7; D uncertain. The germline CDR1 and CDR2 sequences are MDHEN and SYDVKM. This CDR3 contains 11 residues. V was trimmed by 6 bases and J by 7 bases, leaving 10 bases between them. The CDR3 here is CASRGYGEQYF. CDR3 DNA sequence: TGTGCCAGCAGGGGATATGGTGAGCAGTACTTC.

The V and J genes are TRBV12-3 or TRBV12-4 and TRBJ2-7; D gene uncertain. The CDR3 runs 12 residues. V shed 6 bases and J shed 2 bases, with 8 bases lying between them. The CDR3 nucleotides are TGTGCCAGCAGCCACTCCGCCTACGAGCAGTACTTC. The encoded protein is CASSHSAYEQYF.

At least ten counts were recorded for this clonotype. The V and J genes are TRBV11-2 and TRBJ2-1, with D possibly TRBD2 on 7 matching bases. The CDR3 contains 14 residues. V shed 8 bases and J shed 3 bases, with 14 bases lying between them. Germline values: CDR1 SGHAT, CDR2 FQNNGV. CDR3 loop: CASGAGADYNEQFF. Here the CDR3 DNA reads TGTGCCAGCGGGGCGGGGGCCGACTACAATGAGCAGTTCTTC.

This clonotype came up many times. V is TRBV11-2 and J is TRBJ2-7, with 9 positions matching TRBD2. V gave up 5 bases and J gave up 2 bases; unmatched junction bases: 10. The CDR3 runs to 16 residues. Germline assignment: CDR1 SGHAT and CDR2 FQNNGV. The CDR3 sequence: CASSPSGGGAPYEQYF. CDR3 in DNA: TGTGCCAGCAGCCCCTCGGGCGGGGGGGCCCCCTACGAGCAGTACTTC.

In its sample, this clonotype was seen many times. This rearrangement joins TRBV15 to TRBJ1-6, with a possible D match to TRBD1 (5 bases). The length of the CDR3 is 17 residues. CDR1 LNHNV and CDR2 YYDKDF come from the germline V gene (reference sequence). The V gene lost 1 base and the J gene lost 10 bases, with 20 bases spanning the gap. Here the CDR3 DNA reads TGTGCCACCAGCAGAGCGTTCGGTGACAGTCATGGCTCACCCCTCCACTTT. It translates to CATSRAFGDSHGSPLHF. Filled out from reference TRBV15 and TRBJ1-6, the complete variable domain reads DAMVIQNPRYQVTQFGKPVTLSCSQTLNHNVMYWYQQKSSQAPKLLFHYYDKDFNNEADTPDNFQSRRPNTSFCFLDIRSPGLGDTAMYLCATSRAFGDSHGSPLHFGNGTRLTVT.

The rearrangement joins TRBV4-1 to TRBJ1-2; the D gene is possibly TRBD1 (6 bases). The V and J ends lost 0 bases and 5 bases respectively, with 16 bases between them. This CDR3 has 16 amino acids. Germline CDR1 and CDR2: MGHRA and YSYEKL. CDR3 in amino acids: CASSQEVTGPTYGYTF. Here the CDR3 DNA reads TGCGCCAGCAGCCAAGAAGTGACAGGTCCGACTTATGGCTACACCTTC.

This clonotype was seen ten or more times. This sequence joins TRBV7-2 and TRBJ1-1; 7 nucleotides align to TRBD1. CDR3 length: 14 residues. The germline V gene encodes CDR1 SGHTA and CDR2 FQGNSA. Trimming at V came to 4 bases and at J to 4 bases, leaving 6 bases not matched to a gene. CDR3 sequence (DNA): TGTGCCAGCAGCTCACAGGGGTTTGGCACTGAAGCTTTCTTT. Translating gives CASSSQGFGTEAFF. The variable domain in full, with the rest retrieved from reference TRBV7-2 and TRBJ1-1, is GAGVSQSPSNKVTEKGKDVELRCDPISGHTALYWYRQSLGQGLEFLIYFQGNSAPDKSGLPSDRFSAERTGGSVSTLTIQRTQQEDSAVYLCASSSQGFGTEAFFGQGTRLTVV.

This clonotype was detected many times. The rearrangement uses TRBV2 and TRBJ1-6; 9 bases match TRBD1. With V trimmed by 3 bases and J by 14 bases, 11 bases remained unmatched. The CDR3 has 15 residues. The germline V gene has CDR1 SNHLY and CDR2 FYNNEI. DNA of the CDR3: TGTGCCAGCAGTGACCGGGACAGGGCTGAGGGGGCCCTCCACTTT. Its protein product is CASSDRDRAEGALHF.

At least ten counts were recorded for this clonotype. The chain employs TRBV7-3 and TRBJ2-3; weak D call: TRBD1 (6 bases). Trimming stripped 4 bases from V and 6 bases from J, with 11 bases between. Germline CDR1 reads SGHTA; CDR2 reads FQGTGA. This CDR3 has 13 amino acids. For the CDR3, the DNA is TGTGCCAGCAGCTCCAGGGGTGGGGATACGCAGTATTTT. Protein: CASSSRGGDTQYF.

This clonotype has a count of ten or more. This rearrangement joins TRBV20-1 to TRBJ2-7; either TRBD1 or TRBD2 may fit D (5 bases each). CDR3 length: 15 residues. Trimming removed 3 bases from V and 0 bases from J, with 15 bases in between. CDR1 and CDR2 from the germline V gene are DFQATT and SNEGSKA (reference sequence). The CDR3 loop reads CSASRRDANSYEQYF. The DNA for the CDR3 is TGCAGTGCTAGCCGTCGGGACGCCAACTCCTACGAGCAGTACTTC.

The chain couples TRBV6-1 to TRBJ1-2; TRBD1 is a possible D gene (5 bases). This CDR3 has 13 amino acids. Germline assignment: CDR1 MNHNS and CDR2 SASEGT. V was shortened by 8 bases and J by 3 bases, with 13 bases between the two germline ends. CDR3 DNA sequence: TGTGCCAGCGGTAGGGGCGCCTACTATGGCTACACCTTC. It specifies CASGRGAYYGYTF.

This clonotype came up many times. The chain joins TRBV14 to TRBJ2-7; D ambiguous. Germline V gene data show CDR1 as SGHDN and CDR2 as FVKESK. The CDR3 spans 15 residues. V lost 1 base, J lost 2 bases, and 12 bases lay in between. The CDR3: CASSQAVRPTYEQYF. As DNA, the CDR3 is TGTGCCAGCAGCCAAGCCGTCAGGCCAACCTACGAGCAGTACTTC.

Many counts were recorded for this clonotype. The rearrangement uses TRBV12-3 or TRBV12-4 and TRBJ2-2, with D possibly TRBD1 on 5 matching bases. CDR3 length: 13 residues. V lost 5 bases and J lost 6, with 10 bases in between. Here the CDR3 DNA reads TGTGCCAGCAGTGTCAGGGTTGCCGGGGAGCTGTTTTTT. It yields the protein CASSVRVAGELFF.

This clonotype was detected many times. V is TRBV18 and J is TRBJ2-7; D is possibly TRBD2 (6 bases). Germline CDR1 is KGHSH and CDR2 is LQKENI. With 3 bases removed from V and 1 base from J, the gap between germline ends came to 16 bases. The CDR3 contains 16 residues. CDR3 in DNA: TGTGCCAGCTCACCGGTTCAGGGTGGAGGGTCCTACGAGCAGTACTTC. It encodes CASSPVQGGGSYEQYF.

This clonotype appeared many times. The chain uses TRBV9 and TRBJ2-5; D gene ambiguous. Germline V gene lookup returns CDR1 SGDLS and CDR2 YYNGEE. There are 15 residues in the CDR3. The V end was cut by 0 bases, the J end by 5 bases, with 14 bases between. CDR3 amino acids: CASSVGGTLTETQYF. CDR3 sequence (DNA): TGTGCCAGCAGCGTAGGAGGAACCCTTACGGAGACCCAGTACTTC.